Each of the 21 T cell receptor beta chains below was sequenced from the same sample in a study of shared clonotypes between healthy human individuals. TCRdb keeps only in-frame clones here, not all; method: immunoSEQ multiplex PCR. Here the sample spans more than 1.2 million clones, about 98.5% being singletons. Sequenced: naive CD4+ T cells sorted from blood. Subset denoted: CD45RA+ positively selected. Receptors originate from a man aged 30-40 years in good health.

The chain couples TRBV25-1 to TRBJ2-3; 13 bases map to TRBD2. This CDR3 spans 15 amino acids. Losses at the gene ends were 6 bases for V and 6 bases for J; bases not matched to a gene: 6. The V gene's germline CDR1 is MGHDK and CDR2 SYGVNS. The CDR3 is CASRKLAGGADTQYF. In nucleotides, the CDR3 is TGTGCCAGCAGGAAACTAGCGGGAGGGGCGGATACGCAGTATTTT.

The chain couples TRBV27 to TRBJ2-1; 14 nucleotides align to TRBD2. V lost 6 bases to trimming and J lost 10 bases; unmatched junction nucleotides: 14. The CDR3 is 17 residues long. CDR1 and CDR2 from the germline V gene are MNHEY and SMNVEV (reference sequence). CDR3 region: CASSTSGLAGVGEEQFF. For the CDR3, the DNA is TGTGCCAGCAGCACCTCGGGACTAGCGGGAGTGGGGGAAGAGCAGTTCTTC.

The chain links TRBV9 to TRBJ1-6; a weak D match, TRBD1 (5 bases). Trimming took 0 bases from V and 5 from J, leaving 9 bases between them. The CDR3 consists of 15 residues. The germline V gene has CDR1 SGDLS and CDR2 YYNGEE. CDR3 protein: CASSVVAGHNSPLHF. The CDR3 bases are TGTGCCAGCAGCGTAGTGGCAGGGCATAATTCACCCCTCCACTTT.

The rearrangement joins TRBV11-2 to TRBJ2-2; D is possibly TRBD1 (6 bases). The germline V gene encodes CDR1 SGHAT and CDR2 FQNNGV. The CDR3 is 14 amino acids. Trimming took 4 bases from V and 6 from J, leaving 12 bases between them. This CDR3 reads CASSYYTGSGELFF. In nucleotides, the CDR3 is TGTGCCAGCAGCTACTATACAGGGTCCGGGGAGCTGTTTTTT.

The CDR3 coding sequence is TGTGCCAGCAGCCGCTCGACGGCCGGGACCTATAGCAATCAGCCCCAGCATTTT. It yields the protein CASSRSTAGTYSNQPQHF. The gene calls are TRBV7-9 and TRBJ1-5; D is perhaps TRBD1 (5 bases). This CDR3 region has 18 residues. Trimming cost V 5 bases and J 0 bases, with 20 bases left between them. CDR1 is SEHNR and CDR2 is FQNEAQ in the germline V gene (reference sequence). The full variable domain, completed using reference TRBV7-9 and TRBJ1-5, is DTGVSQNPRHKITKRGQNVTFRCDPISEHNRLYWYRQTLGQGPEFLTYFQNEAQLEKSRLLSDRFSAERPKGSFSTLEIQRTEQGDSAMYLCASSRSTAGTYSNQPQHFGDGTRLSIL.

This chain joins TRBV15 and TRBJ1-5; no clear D gene. V was pared by 4 bases and J by 6 bases, with 16 bases between. Per the germline V gene, CDR1 is LNHNV and CDR2 is YYDKDF (reference sequence). The CDR3 is made up of 15 amino acids. Here the CDR3 DNA reads TGTGCCACCAGCATCGAAGGGAGATTGCGTCAGCCCCAGCATTTT. This encodes CATSIEGRLRQPQHF. Combining the CDR3 with reference TRBV15 and TRBJ1-5 gives the whole variable domain DAMVIQNPRYQVTQFGKPVTLSCSQTLNHNVMYWYQQKSSQAPKLLFHYYDKDFNNEADTPDNFQSRRPNTSFCFLDIRSPGLGDTAMYLCATSIEGRLRQPQHFGDGTRLSIL.

The CDR3 loop is CASSFFGQGIEETQYF. The CDR3 DNA is TGCGCCAGCAGCTTTTTCGGACAGGGGATTGAAGAGACCCAGTACTTC. The chain joins TRBV5-1 to TRBJ2-5, with 9 bases fitting TRBD1. The CDR3 has 16 residues. Germline values: CDR1 SGHRS, CDR2 YFSETQ. Trimming cost V 2 bases and J 3 bases; bases outside gene matches: 8.

About this clone: This specimen includes other DNA sequences encoding the same CDR3. This chain connects TRBV10-3 to TRBJ1-5, with D unclear. V shed 3 bases and J shed 4 bases, with 7 bases lying between them. Germline loops: CDR1 ENHRY, CDR2 SYGVKD. This CDR3 is 13 amino acids long. CDR3 region: CAISEAENQPQHF. CDR3 DNA sequence: TGTGCCATCAGTGAAGCTGAGAATCAGCCCCAGCATTTT.

This chain links TRBV7-6 with TRBJ1-1; the D is unclear. With 2 bases removed from V and 1 base from J, the gap between germline ends came to 14 bases. Germline loops: CDR1 SGHVS, CDR2 FNYEAQ. This CDR3 is 16 amino acids long. The CDR3 is CASSLNDVSKNTEAFF. CDR3 DNA: TGTGCCAGCAGCTTAAATGACGTCAGTAAGAACACTGAAGCTTTCTTT.

The V gene is TRBV14, the J gene TRBJ2-2; D is perhaps TRBD2 (5 bases). The length of the CDR3 is 15 residues. The V and J ends lost 4 bases and 3 bases respectively, with 12 bases between them. Germline V gene sequence: CDR1 SGHDN, CDR2 FVKESK. The CDR3 DNA reads TGTGCCAGCAGCCCGATCGGGATTCACACCGGGGAGCTGTTTTTT. The encoded protein is CASSPIGIHTGELFF.

The CDR3 DNA is TGCGCCAGCAGCCCTGGGGGCTTCAATCAGCCCCAGCATTTT. Its protein is CASSPGGFNQPQHF. The chain links TRBV5-1 to TRBJ1-5, with a possible D match to TRBD1 (6 bases). The V end lost 4 bases, the J end lost 3 bases, and 11 bases lay between the germline ends. CDR1 is SGHRS and CDR2 is YFSETQ in the germline V gene. The CDR3 runs to 14 residues.

The chain uses TRBV30 and TRBJ2-7, with 7 bases that match TRBD1. From germline, CDR1 is GTSNPN and CDR2 SVGIG (reference sequence). V was pared by 2 bases and J by 8 bases, with 6 bases of the junction left unmatched. This CDR3 has 12 amino acids. The CDR3 bases are TGTGCCTGGAGTCCCACAGGGGATAAGCAGTACTTC. Encoded protein: CAWSPTGDKQYF.

The chain couples TRBV30 to TRBJ1-2; perhaps TRBD1 as D (6 bases). CDR1 is GTSNPN and CDR2 is SVGIG in the germline V gene (reference sequence). The CDR3 is made up of 14 amino acids. V lost 0 bases to trimming and J lost 0 bases, with 8 bases between them. The CDR3 DNA sequence: TGTGCCTGGAGTGTCCGGACAGCTAACTATGGCTACACCTTC. Its protein product is CAWSVRTANYGYTF.

With respect to this clone: The identical CDR3 is also encoded by other nucleotide sequences in the sample. V gene TRBV2 combines with J gene TRBJ1-5; unclear D gene. Germline-derived CDR1 and CDR2 are SNHLY and FYNNEI. Trimming left V 3 bases short and J 2 bases short, with 5 bases between. The CDR3 has 13 residues. The CDR3 sequence: CASSEDGNQPQHF. CDR3 nucleotide sequence: TGTGCCAGCAGTGAGGATGGCAATCAGCCCCAGCATTTT. Drawing the rest from reference TRBV2 and TRBJ1-5, the complete variable domain is EPEVTQTPSHQVTQMGQEVILRCVPISNHLYFYWYRQILGQKVEFLVSFYNNEISEKSEIFDDQFSVERPDGSNFTLKIRSTKLEDSAMYFCASSEDGNQPQHFGDGTRLSIL.

The V gene is TRBV15, the J gene TRBJ1-2, with D unresolved. The V gene's germline CDR1 is LNHNV and CDR2 YYDKDF (reference sequence). The CDR3 spans 13 residues. Trimming removed 0 bases at V and 3 bases at J, with 5 bases between. The CDR3 sequence: CATSRDKDYGYTF. As DNA, the CDR3 is TGTGCCACCAGCAGAGATAAGGACTATGGCTACACCTTC.

The chain has TRBV7-2 and TRBJ2-7; 8 positions agree with TRBD2. The trim removed 4 bases at V and 0 bases at J, leaving 8 bases unmatched. This CDR3 is 16 amino acids long. CDR1 and CDR2 from the germline V gene are SGHTA and FQGNSA. The CDR3 reads CASSYPSGPSSYEQYF. CDR3 nucleotides: TGTGCCAGCAGCTACCCTAGCGGGCCATCCTCCTACGAGCAGTACTTC.

The V and J genes are TRBV7-6 and TRBJ1-5; D is possibly TRBD1 (5 bases). V lost 0 bases, J lost 6 bases, and 12 bases lay in between. The CDR3 contains 15 residues. Germline CDR1 and CDR2: SGHVS and FNYEAQ. The CDR3 DNA reads TGTGCCAGCAGCTTAGCTAAACGGAGGGGTCAGCCCCAGCATTTT. Protein sequence: CASSLAKRRGQPQHF.

The CDR3 region is CASSQTGRSLETQYF. The CDR3 bases are TGTGCCAGCAGCCAAACAGGGAGGTCGTTAGAGACCCAGTACTTC. The rearrangement links TRBV5-4 to TRBJ2-5, with D perhaps being TRBD1 or TRBD2 (6 bases each). The CDR3 sequence is 15 residues long. V dropped 4 bases and J dropped 4 bases, with 17 bases sitting between them. The germline V gene has CDR1 SGHNT and CDR2 YYREEE (reference sequence).

The chain links TRBV6-6 to TRBJ2-1; D may be TRBD2 (6 bases). V lost 2 bases and J lost 12, with 8 bases in between. Germline V gene data show CDR1 as MNHNY and CDR2 as SVGAGI (reference sequence). The CDR3 totals 11 residues. The CDR3 DNA is TGTGCCAGCAGTTACAAGACTAGGCAGTTCTTC. This sequence encodes CASSYKTRQFF.

This clone was counted a single time. This sequence joins TRBV18 and TRBJ2-2, with D possibly TRBD2 on 5 matching bases. Germline V CDR1 and CDR2: KGHSH, LQKENI. The ends were cut back, 5 bases at V and 6 bases at J, with 13 bases in the middle. This CDR3 region has 14 residues. CDR3 residues: CASSTEDGSGELFF. The CDR3 coding sequence is TGTGCCAGCTCAACGGAGGACGGGTCCGGGGAGCTGTTTTTT.

V and J are TRBV29-1 and TRBJ1-2; tentative D call: TRBD1 (6 bases). V was cut by 4 bases and J by 8 bases, with 20 bases left in between. This CDR3 region has 14 residues. The germline V gene encodes CDR1 SQVTM and CDR2 ANQGSEA. Here the CDR3 DNA reads TGCAGCGTTGGCCCGGGGTCAGGGGCTGGGGGCTACACCTTC. This sequence encodes CSVGPGSGAGGYTF.